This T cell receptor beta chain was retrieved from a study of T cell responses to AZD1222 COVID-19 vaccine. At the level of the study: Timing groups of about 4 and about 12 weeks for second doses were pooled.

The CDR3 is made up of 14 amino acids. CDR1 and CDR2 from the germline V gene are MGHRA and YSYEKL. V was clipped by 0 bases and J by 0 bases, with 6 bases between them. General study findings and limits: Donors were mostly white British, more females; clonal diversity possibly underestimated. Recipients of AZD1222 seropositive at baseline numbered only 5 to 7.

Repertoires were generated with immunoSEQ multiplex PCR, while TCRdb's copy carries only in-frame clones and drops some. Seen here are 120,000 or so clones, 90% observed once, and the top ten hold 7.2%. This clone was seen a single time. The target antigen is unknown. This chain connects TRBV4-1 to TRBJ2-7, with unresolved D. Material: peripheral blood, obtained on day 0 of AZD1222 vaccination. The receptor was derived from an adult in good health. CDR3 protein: CASSQDLISYEQYF. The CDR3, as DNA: TGCGCCAGCAGCCAAGATTTAATCTCCTACGAGCAGTACTTC.